This T cell receptor beta chain was identified during a study of Graves' ophthalmopathy and Graves' hyperthyroidism. Transcripts of RNA were the source for amplifying TCR beta CDR3 regions. HTBI primers primed a first-round RT-PCR, and a second-round multiplex PCR followed. TCRdb re-derived calls from the multiplex PCR reads in MiXCR, one entry per CDR3 protein. The data hold 500,000 to 800,000 distinct CDR3 sequences, with approximately 39% observed a single time. V dropped 7 bases and J dropped 3 bases, with 8 bases sitting between them. Germline CDR1 is KGHDR and CDR2 is SFDVKD. This CDR3 is 12 amino acids long. This clonotype was recorded at least ten times. Its specificity is unknown. Broader study findings: Among expanded thyroid clonotypes above 0.001 frequency, most also occurred in blood. The model predicted progression of ophthalmopathy with a sensitivity of approximately 68%, and its specificity was about 72%.

Uncontrolled infections, other autoimmune diseases, pregnancy or lactation barred patients from enrollment. The TCR originated in an adult man with Graves' ophthalmopathy. The J gene is TRBJ2-5, the V gene TRBV24-1; a weak D match, TRBD1 (6 bases). Source material: peripheral blood. The DNA of the CDR3 is TGTGCCACCAGGGGGGCGGAAGAGACCCAGTACTTC. Residues: CATRGAEETQYF.